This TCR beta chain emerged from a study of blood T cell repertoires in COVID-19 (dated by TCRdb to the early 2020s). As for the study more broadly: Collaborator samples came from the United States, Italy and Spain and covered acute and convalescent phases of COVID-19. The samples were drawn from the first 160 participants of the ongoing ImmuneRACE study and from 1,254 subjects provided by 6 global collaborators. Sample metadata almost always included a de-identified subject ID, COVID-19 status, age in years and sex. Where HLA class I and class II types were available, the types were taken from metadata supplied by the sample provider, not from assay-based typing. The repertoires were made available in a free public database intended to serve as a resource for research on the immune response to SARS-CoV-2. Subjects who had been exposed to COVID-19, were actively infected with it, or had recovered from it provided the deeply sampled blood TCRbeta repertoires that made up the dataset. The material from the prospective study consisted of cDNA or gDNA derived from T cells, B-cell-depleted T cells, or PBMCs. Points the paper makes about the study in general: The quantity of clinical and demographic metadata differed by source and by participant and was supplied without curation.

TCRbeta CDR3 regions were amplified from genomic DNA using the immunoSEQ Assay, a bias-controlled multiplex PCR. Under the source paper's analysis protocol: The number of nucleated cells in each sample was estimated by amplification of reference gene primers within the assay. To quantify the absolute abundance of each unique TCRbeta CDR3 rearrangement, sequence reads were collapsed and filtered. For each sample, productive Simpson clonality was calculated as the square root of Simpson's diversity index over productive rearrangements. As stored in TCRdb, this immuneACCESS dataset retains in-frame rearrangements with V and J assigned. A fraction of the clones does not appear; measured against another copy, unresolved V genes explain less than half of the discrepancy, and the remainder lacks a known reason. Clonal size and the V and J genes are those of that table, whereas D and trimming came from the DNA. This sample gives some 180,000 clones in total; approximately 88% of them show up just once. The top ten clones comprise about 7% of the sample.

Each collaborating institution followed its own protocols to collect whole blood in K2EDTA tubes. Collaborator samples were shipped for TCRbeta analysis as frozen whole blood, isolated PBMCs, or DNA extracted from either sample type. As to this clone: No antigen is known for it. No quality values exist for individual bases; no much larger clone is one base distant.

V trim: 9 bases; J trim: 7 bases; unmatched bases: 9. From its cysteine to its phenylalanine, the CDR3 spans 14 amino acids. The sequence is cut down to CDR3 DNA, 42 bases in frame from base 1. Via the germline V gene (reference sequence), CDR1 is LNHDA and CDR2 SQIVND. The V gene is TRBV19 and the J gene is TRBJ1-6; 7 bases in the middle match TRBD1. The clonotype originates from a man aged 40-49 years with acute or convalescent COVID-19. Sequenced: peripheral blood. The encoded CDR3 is CASLLTGTNSPLHF. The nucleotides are TGTGCCAGCCTTCTGACAGGGACCAATTCACCCCTCCACTTT.